Presented here are 3 T cell receptor beta chains from one specimen sequenced in a study of T cells after yellow fever vaccination. TCRdb re-derived calls from the 5' RACE reads in MiXCR, one entry per CDR3 protein. Among about 320,000 distinct CDR3 sequences listed, 4% to 5.5% were seen once. This specimen consisted of PBMCs, obtained 15 days after the yellow fever booster vaccination. These receptors all come from a man aged 18 to 30 who received the YFV17D yellow fever vaccine.

This clonotype was detected ten times or more. The CDR3 is CASSLGGGGTDTQYF. The CDR3 DNA sequence: TGTGCCAGCAGCTTAGGCGGGGGGGGCACAGATACGCAGTATTTT. The rearrangement uses TRBV7-3 and TRBJ2-3; TRBD2 agrees at 9 bases. Germline-derived CDR1 and CDR2 are SGHTA and FQGTGA. The ends lost 2 bases at V and 1 base at J; junction bases unmatched: 1. The CDR3 totals 15 residues.

The sample holds many counts of this clonotype. The chain links TRBV5-1 to TRBJ2-3; the D is unclear. The V gene's germline CDR1 is SGHRS and CDR2 YFSETQ. Trimming removed 0 bases at V and 4 bases at J, with 3 bases between. This CDR3 comprises 12 residues. The CDR3: CASSLAADTQYF. In nucleotides, the CDR3 is TGCGCCAGCAGCTTGGCCGCAGATACGCAGTATTTT.

This clonotype was detected many times. The chain has TRBV12-3 or TRBV12-4 and TRBJ2-7; no reliable D call. Trimming shortened V by 3 bases and J by 4 bases, and 10 bases separated the two germline ends. The CDR3 spans 13 residues. The CDR3 spells CASSLRSEYEQYV. CDR3 DNA: TGTGCCAGCAGTTTGCGGTCGGAATACGAGCAGTACGTC.